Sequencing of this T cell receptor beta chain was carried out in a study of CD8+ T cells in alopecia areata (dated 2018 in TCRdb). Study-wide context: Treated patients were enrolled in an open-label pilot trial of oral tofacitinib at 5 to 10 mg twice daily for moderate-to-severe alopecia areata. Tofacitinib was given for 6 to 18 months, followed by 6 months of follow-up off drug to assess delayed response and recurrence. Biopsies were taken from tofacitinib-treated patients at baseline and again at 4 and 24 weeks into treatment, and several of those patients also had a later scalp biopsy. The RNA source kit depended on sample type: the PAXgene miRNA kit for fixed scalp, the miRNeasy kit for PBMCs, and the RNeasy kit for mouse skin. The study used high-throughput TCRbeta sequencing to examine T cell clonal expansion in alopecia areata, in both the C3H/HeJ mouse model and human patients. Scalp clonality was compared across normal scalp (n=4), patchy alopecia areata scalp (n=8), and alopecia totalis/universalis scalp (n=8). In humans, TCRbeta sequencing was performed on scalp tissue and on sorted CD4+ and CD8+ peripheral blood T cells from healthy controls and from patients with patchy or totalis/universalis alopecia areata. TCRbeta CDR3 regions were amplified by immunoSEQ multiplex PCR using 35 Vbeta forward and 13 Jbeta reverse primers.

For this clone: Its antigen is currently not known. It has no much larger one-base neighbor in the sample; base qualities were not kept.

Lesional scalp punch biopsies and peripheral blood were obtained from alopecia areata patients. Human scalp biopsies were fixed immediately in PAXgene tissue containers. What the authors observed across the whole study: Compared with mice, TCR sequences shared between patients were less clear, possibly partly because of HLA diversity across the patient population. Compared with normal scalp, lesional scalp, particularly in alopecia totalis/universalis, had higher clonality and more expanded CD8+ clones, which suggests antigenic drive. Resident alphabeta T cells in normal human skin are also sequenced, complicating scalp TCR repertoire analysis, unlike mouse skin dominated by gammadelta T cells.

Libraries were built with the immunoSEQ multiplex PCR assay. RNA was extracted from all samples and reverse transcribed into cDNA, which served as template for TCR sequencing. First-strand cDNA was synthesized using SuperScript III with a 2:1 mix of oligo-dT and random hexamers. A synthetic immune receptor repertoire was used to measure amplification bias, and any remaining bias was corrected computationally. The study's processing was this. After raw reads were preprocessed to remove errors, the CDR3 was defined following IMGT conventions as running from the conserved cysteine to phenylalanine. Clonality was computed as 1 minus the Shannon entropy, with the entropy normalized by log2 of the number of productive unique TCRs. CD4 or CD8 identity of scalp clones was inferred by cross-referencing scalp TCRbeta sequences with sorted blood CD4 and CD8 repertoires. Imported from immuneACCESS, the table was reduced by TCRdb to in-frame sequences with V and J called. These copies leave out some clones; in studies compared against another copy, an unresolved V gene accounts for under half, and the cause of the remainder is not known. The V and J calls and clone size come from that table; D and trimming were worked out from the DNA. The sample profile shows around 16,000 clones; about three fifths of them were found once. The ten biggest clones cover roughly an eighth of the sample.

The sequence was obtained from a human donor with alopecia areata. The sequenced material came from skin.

CDR3 region: CASSLCVDGGDTEAFF. The DNA reads TGTGCCAGCAGTTTATGCGTTGACGGAGGAGACACTGAAGCTTTCTTT. Rearrangement joined TRBV28 to TRBJ1-1; the D gene identity is not certain. CDR1 and CDR2, looked up from the germline V gene, are MDHEN and SYDVKM. Trimming at the junction amounts to 0 bases on V and 3 bases on J, and the germline ends lie 14 bases apart. The CDR3 goes from the cysteine to the phenylalanine over 16 residues. Only CDR3 DNA remains: 48 bases, in frame from the first base. The CDR3 plus the reference TRBV28 and TRBJ1-1 genes for the other parts give the full variable domain: DVKVTQSSRYLVKRTGEKVFLECVQDMDHENMFWYRQDPGLGLRLIYFSYDVKMKEKGDIPEGYSVSREKKERFSLILESASTNQTSMYLCASSLCVDGGDTEAFFGQGTRLTVV.